The subject of this entry is one T cell receptor (beta chain). Its antigen has not been determined. From each donor, a roughly 2.6 ml peripheral blood sample was collected into PAXgene tubes and stored at -80 degrees C. Without any T cell sorting, total RNA was extracted from whole blood using the PAXgene blood miRNA kit on an automated QIAcube. Peripheral blood from monozygotic twin pairs who were concordant or discordant for inflammatory bowel disease underwent deep TCRalpha and TCRbeta repertoire profiling using unique molecular barcoding. Smoking habits were recorded for all twin pairs, and each individual was classified as a current, former or never smoker. The data originate from a study of monozygotic twins with inflammatory bowel disease (dated by TCRdb to between 2018 and 2020). Study-level background: In total, roughly 30 monozygotic twin pairs made up the full study: 19 Danish pairs, all IBD-discordant, plus nine German pairs, of which four were IBD-concordant and five were IBD-discordant. Each individual had, on average, about 151 000 unique TCRalpha sequences and 181 000 unique TCRbeta sequences available for analysis. Within discordant pairs, disease-associated traits were sought mainly by comparing IBD patients with their genetically identical healthy co-twins.

The library was produced with 5' RACE. The input for every TCR library was 3,500 to 4,000 ng of total RNA. For each sample, cDNA was synthesized in eight separate reactions using SMARTScribe reverse transcriptase. During cDNA synthesis, unique molecular identifiers containing a 6-nucleotide sample barcode were introduced by template switching. Amplification of TCRalpha and TCRbeta cDNA involved two nested PCRs of 16 and 9 cycles, and each PCR was followed by bead purification. Before amplification, the cDNA was treated with uracil DNA-glycosylase and purified using the QIAquick PCR purification kit. In the second PCR, Illumina TruSeq-compatible adapters and sample-specific barcodes were added. TapeStation and Qubit were used to check library quality and concentration, and 5 ng of each library went into the pool. Sequencing of pooled libraries was carried out on an Illumina HiSeq2500 single-index Rapid Run using 2 x 100 bp reads and custom sequencing primers. The published analysis was carried out like this. UMI-based consensus assembly with MiGEC version 1.2.6 was used to correct PCR and sequencing errors. MiXCR version 2.1.1 was used for V(D)J alignment, clonotype assembly and CDR3 extraction. Normalisation of gene usage, clonotype sharing and MAIT/NKT TCR abundance was achieved by analysing the top 1000, 10 000 and 20 000 clonotypes per sample. Diversity was computed as the inverse Simpson index with the vegan R package after downsampling to 27 000 UMIs. Statistical testing used paired Mann-Whitney U tests on the discordant twin pairs and applied Benjamini-Hochberg correction for multiple testing. TCRdb reprocessed the sequencing reads and holds a single record per CDR3 protein sequence, with no DNA. The V and J calls come from TCRdb's annotation, not from the publication. The sample table records around 450,000 distinct CDR3 sequences. In total, the top ten clones hold more than 2% of the sample.

Via the germline V gene, CDR1 is SGHRS and CDR2 YFSETQ. The CDR3 starts with the cysteine, ends with the phenylalanine, and has 14 residues. The DNA sequence is not available. Broader findings and caveats from the paper: TCRbeta repertoire diversity, by inverse Simpson index, was decreased in IBD patients compared with their healthy co-twins. Repertoire similarity did not differ between concordant and discordant twins, which could be due to limited statistical power. Compared with healthy twins, IBD patients had fewer clonotypes in common with other individuals, a difference most pronounced in patients showing signs of disease activity. The analysis was unable to tell apart different T cell subtypes. The results gave no support for a single strong signal or clonotype linked to IBD. Because patients received different immunosuppressive treatments, the repertoires may have picked up extra background noise and variability between individuals.

The sequence joins TRBV5-1 to TRBJ2-1; the TRBD1 assignment by TCRdb is unverifiable without DNA. The TCR comes from a human donor with ulcerative colitis or Crohn's disease, or a healthy co-twin of an affected twin (not recorded which). The sequenced sample was blood. The CDR3 reads as follows: CASSLYPDYNEQFF.